This passage covers 9 T cell receptor beta chains from one sample sequenced in a study of T-cell memory formation after mild COVID-19. TCRdb redid the calling of the 5' RACE reads with MiXCR, one entry per CDR3 protein. Seen here are about 180,000 distinct CDR3 sequences, 15% to 20% observed once, and the top ten hold more than 2%. The source material was PBMCs or a T cell subset sorted from them (not recorded which). The receptors come from an adult woman who had mild COVID-19 (a few samples of this study predate the infection). Cell type and time point are not known.

This clonotype was seen a few times. This chain uses TRBV5-1 with TRBJ2-3, with D unresolved. The CDR3 length is 17 residues. The germline CDR1 and CDR2 sequences are SGHRS and YFSETQ. V was shortened by 0 bases and J by 1 base, with 15 bases between the two germline ends. DNA for the CDR3: TGCGCCAGCAGCTTGGCCCAAGAAGGGTTTCGCACAGATACGCAGTATTTT. Translated: CASSLAQEGFRTDTQYF.

The chain has TRBV5-1 and TRBJ1-2; no clear D gene. The germline gives CDR1 SGHRS, CDR2 YFSETQ. The CDR3 has 13 amino acids. V gave up 5 bases and J gave up 2 bases, with 10 bases separating them. The DNA for the CDR3 is TGCGCCAGCAGAATCGCGACGAACTATGGCTACACCTTC. Its protein is CASRIATNYGYTF.

The chain employs TRBV30 and TRBJ1-2, with D perhaps matching TRBD1 (6 bases). This CDR3 comprises 13 residues. The germline gives CDR1 GTSNPN, CDR2 SVGIG (reference sequence). The CDR3 bases are TGTGCGTGCAGGCCCGACAGGAACTATGGCTACACCTTC. Its protein is CACRPDRNYGYTF.

CDR3 amino acids: CAISAMDRGGPDTQYF. Written as DNA, the CDR3 is TGTGCCATCAGTGCGATGGACAGGGGAGGACCAGATACGCAGTATTTT. The chain joins TRBV10-3 to TRBJ2-3, with 9 bases identical to TRBD1. Trimming took 4 bases from V and 4 from J; bases not matched to a gene: 9. Germline CDR1 is ENHRY and CDR2 is SYGVKD. The CDR3 totals 16 residues.

This clonotype has a count of ten or more. V and J are TRBV12-3 or TRBV12-4 and TRBJ2-1; possible D gene TRBD2, 6 bases. Trimming cost V 4 bases and J 6 bases, with 16 bases left between them. The CDR3 length is 15 residues. CDR3 in amino acids: CASSSPTVGGNEQFF. Here the CDR3 DNA reads TGTGCCAGCAGTTCCCCGACCGTGGGGGGCAATGAGCAGTTCTTC.

The gene calls are TRBV7-9 and TRBJ2-3; D is undetermined. The length of the CDR3 is 12 residues. Trimming left V 8 bases short and J 2 bases short, with 8 bases between. The V gene's germline CDR1 is SEHNR and CDR2 FQNEAQ (reference sequence). In DNA, the CDR3 is TGTGCCAGCGTACACCTCACAGATACGCAGTATTTT. It specifies CASVHLTDTQYF.

The chain combines TRBV5-1 with TRBJ2-3; 13 positions match TRBD2. Trimming at V came to 4 bases and at J to 3 bases, leaving 11 bases not matched to a gene. This CDR3 spans 18 amino acids. The V gene's germline CDR1 is SGHRS and CDR2 YFSETQ. The CDR3: CASSELDGTSGMTDTQYF. CDR3 sequence (DNA): TGCGCCAGCAGCGAACTAGATGGGACTAGCGGGATGACAGATACGCAGTATTTT.

The CDR3, as DNA: TGTGCCAGCAGCTTAGCGGGGGCAGGGAGCGATGGCTACACCTTC. Translated, it gives CASSLAGAGSDGYTF. The rearrangement joins TRBV7-6 to TRBJ1-2, with a weak D call TRBD1 (6 bases). The CDR3 contains 15 residues. CDR1 is SGHVS, CDR2 FNYEAQ, per germline. Trimming shortened V by 0 bases and J by 6 bases, and 14 bases separated the two germline ends. Using reference TRBV7-6 and TRBJ1-2 for the parts outside the CDR3, the full variable domain is GAGVSQSPRYKVTKRGQDVALRCDPISGHVSLYWYRQALGQGPEFLTYFNYEAQQDKSGLPNDRFSAERPEGSISTLTIQRTEQRDSAMYRCASSLAGAGSDGYTFGSGTRLTVV.

This rearrangement joins TRBV5-1 to TRBJ2-2; D is unclear. Germline assignment: CDR1 SGHRS and CDR2 YFSETQ. This CDR3 comprises 12 residues. The V and J ends lost 3 bases and 6 bases respectively, with 6 bases between them. The chain's CDR3 is CASSSDAGELFF. The CDR3 nucleotides are TGCGCCAGCAGCTCGGACGCCGGGGAGCTGTTTTTT.